This T cell receptor (beta chain) was documented in a study of T-cell reconstitution after alpha-beta-depleted transplantation in children. This clonotype was detected a few times. Its antigen is still unknown. Overall study results and limits: The study reportedly traced alpha-beta T cells about two months after transplant to several hundred expanded graft clones.

Trimming cost V 4 bases and J 2 bases; bases outside gene matches: 2. This CDR3 contains 15 residues. Germline V gene sequence: CDR1 SGDLS, CDR2 YYNGEE. Unique molecular identifiers were incorporated during preparation of the TCRbeta library. TCRdb analysed the PCR reads with MiXCR anew, one entry per CDR3 protein. The table records 200,000 to 250,000 distinct CDR3 sequences, roughly a quarter of them present only once. This chain joins TRBV9 and TRBJ2-3; 12 nucleotides line up with TRBD2. This sequence was found in a female patient between 2 and 15 years old who had a stem cell transplant for congenital amegakaryocytic thrombocytopenia, so the T cells may come from the graft donor. The input for sequencing was PBMCs, mostly from graft donor cells, taken 360 days after TCRalphabeta/CD19-depleted stem cell transplant. CDR3 DNA sequence: TGTGCCAGCAGCACTAGCGGGGGGATCACAGATACGCAGTATTTT. As protein: CASSTSGGITDTQYF.